These T cell receptor beta chains were read from a single sample in a study of T cells after posttransplantation cyclophosphamide. The data were produced by immunoSEQ multiplex PCR, yet TCRdb's version contains in-frame clones alone and is incomplete. The sample lists 12,000 or so clones; over 80% were seen once. Sequenced material: PBMCs, taken after allogeneic stem cell transplant with posttransplant cyclophosphamide. The receptors shown here come from a female patient younger than 45 who received an allogeneic stem cell transplant from an unrelated donor, was CMV-positive, and had no GVHD. Some T cells may be transferred from the graft donor. Both conserved end residues are part of each CDR3. A D gene is named only where the DNA matches it firmly. The size field is filled for only some rows; it gives once, few, many or a size class.

D: -
size: -
V: TRBV5-1
J: TRBJ2-7
DNA: TGCGCCAGCAGCTTGTCGGCGGGTGAGACCTACGAGCAGTACTTC
CDR3: CASSLSAGETYEQYF

D: -
size: -
V: TRBV25-1
J: TRBJ2-7
DNA: TGTGCCAGCAGTAGCCGAGTCGGGTCGGCCTCCTACGAGCAGTACTTC
CDR3: CASSSRVGSASYEQYF

D: -
size: -
V: TRBV5-4
J: TRBJ1-4
DNA: TGTGCCAGCAGCTTGGGTCCGATTTCAGGCGGGAATGAAAAACTGTTTTTT
CDR3: CASSLGPISGGNEKLFF

D: TRBD2
size: once
V: TRBV28
J: TRBJ2-1
DNA: TGTGCCGGATCCTCCCCCCGCGGGGGTAGCTACAATGAGCAGTTCTTC
CDR3: CAGSSPRGGSYNEQFF

D: -
size: -
V: TRBV14
J: TRBJ1-2
DNA: TGTGCCAGCAGCCAAGGGCGGGGTGGCTACACCTTC
CDR3: CASSQGRGGYTF

D: TRBD2
size: -
V: TRBV27
J: TRBJ2-7
DNA: TGTGCCAGCAGAAAAGTAGCGGGATTAGGGAATACCTACGAGCAGTACTTC
CDR3: CASRKVAGLGNTYEQYF

D: TRBD1
size: -
V: TRBV28
J: TRBJ1-2
DNA: TGTGCCAGCAGTTTATACAGGGGGTATGGCTACACCTTC
CDR3: CASSLYRGYGYTF

D: -
size: -
V: TRBV9
J: TRBJ2-1
DNA: TGTGCCAGTGGCCAACTATCGAATGAGCAGTTCTTC
CDR3: CASGQLSNEQFF

D: -
size: -
V: TRBV9
J: TRBJ1-1
DNA: TGTGCCAGCAGCCCTAGTCCGGGGGACACTGAAGCTTTCTTT
CDR3: CASSPSPGDTEAFF

D: -
size: -
V: TRBV6-1
J: TRBJ1-3
DNA: TGTGCCAGCAGTCCTAATAGCTCTGGAAACACCATATATTTT
CDR3: CASSPNSSGNTIYF

D: -
size: -
V: TRBV28
J: TRBJ1-1
DNA: TGTGCCAGCAGTTTGTGGGGCGGCGAAGCTTTCTTT
CDR3: CASSLWGGEAFF

D: -
size: -
V: TRBV4-1
J: TRBJ2-7
DNA: TGCGCCAGCAGCCAGGCTTTCAGGGGAAACTACGAGCAGTACTTC
CDR3: CASSQAFRGNYEQYF

D: -
size: once
V: TRBV6-6
J: TRBJ2-2
DNA: TGTGCTACGAAAACAGGGTTCAAGGACACCGGGGAGCTGTTTTTT
CDR3: CATKTGFKDTGELFF

D: -
size: few
V: TRBV5-6
J: TRBJ2-7
DNA: TGTGCCAGCAGCCTAAGATGGGCCTCCTACGAGCAGTACTTC
CDR3: CASSLRWASYEQYF

D: -
size: -
V: TRBV28
J: TRBJ1-5
DNA: TGTGCCAGCAGTCACGAGGGGGAACCCCAGCATTTT
CDR3: CASSHEGEPQHF

D: TRBD1
size: -
V: TRBV18
J: TRBJ2-7
DNA: TGTGCCAGCTCCCCATTGGGACAGGGAAACTCCTACGAGCAGTACTTC
CDR3: CASSPLGQGNSYEQYF

D: TRBD1
size: -
V: TRBV2
J: TRBJ1-2
DNA: TGTGCCAGCAGTGAGTCAGGGGGCCCTAACTATGGCTACACCTTC
CDR3: CASSESGGPNYGYTF

D: TRBD1
size: -
V: TRBV25-1
J: TRBJ1-1
DNA: TGTGCCAGCAGTGGAGGGGCAGGGGGGGCTTTCTTT
CDR3: CASSGGAGGAFF

D: TRBD2
size: -
V: TRBV5-1
J: TRBJ2-6
DNA: TGCGCCAGCAGCTCGGGGGGGACTTCTGGGGCCAACGTCCTGACTTTC
CDR3: CASSSGGTSGANVLTF

D: -
size: -
V: TRBV7-2
J: TRBJ1-3
DNA: TGTGCCAGCAGCTTACAGGGGCTTGGCGCTGGAAACACCATATATTTT
CDR3: CASSLQGLGAGNTIYF

D: TRBD1
size: -
V: TRBV6-4
J: TRBJ1-1
DNA: TGTGCCAGCAGTATCGACAGGGTGAACACTGAAGCTTTCTTT
CDR3: CASSIDRVNTEAFF

D: TRBD1
size: -
V: TRBV19
J: TRBJ1-5
DNA: TGTGCCAGTAGTATAGACGTGACAGGGGGCACATTTCAGCCCCAGCATTTT
CDR3: CASSIDVTGGTFQPQHF

D: TRBD2
size: -
V: TRBV6-5
J: TRBJ2-1
DNA: TGTGCCAGCAGAGGACTAGCCCATGAGCAGTTCTTC
CDR3: CASRGLAHEQFF

D: -
size: -
V: TRBV6-4
J: TRBJ2-6
DNA: TGTGCCAGCAGTGCATCGGTAACTGGGGCCAACGTCCTGACTTTC
CDR3: CASSASVTGANVLTF

D: -
size: -
V: TRBV29-1
J: TRBJ2-7
DNA: TGCAGCGTTGAAGAGGGCAGGCAGTACTTC
CDR3: CSVEEGRQYF

D: TRBD1
size: -
V: TRBV27
J: TRBJ2-7
DNA: TGTGCCAGCAGTTTAGGACAGGGTCACTCCTACGAGCAGTACTTC
CDR3: CASSLGQGHSYEQYF

D: TRBD1
size: -
V: TRBV2
J: TRBJ2-7
DNA: TGTGCCAGCAGTGAAAGACAGGGGGTCTACGAGCAGTACTTC
CDR3: CASSERQGVYEQYF

D: -
size: -
V: TRBV7-9
J: TRBJ2-7
DNA: TGTGCCAGCAGCTCGATGACACCGCTCTCCTACGAGCAGTACTTC
CDR3: CASSSMTPLSYEQYF

D: -
size: -
V: TRBV5-1
J: TRBJ2-2
DNA: TGCGCCAGCAGATATGGCGGGCAATCGAACACCGGGGAGCTGTTTTTT
CDR3: CASRYGGQSNTGELFF

D: -
size: -
V: TRBV4-3
J: TRBJ1-1
DNA: TGCGCCAGCAGCCAAGATAGTCAGACTACCTACACTGAAGCTTTCTTT
CDR3: CASSQDSQTTYTEAFF

D: -
size: -
V: TRBV4-1
J: TRBJ2-3
DNA: TGCGCCAGCAGCCAAGATGCCCAGCGGGGCACAGATACGCAGTATTTT
CDR3: CASSQDAQRGTDTQYF

D: -
size: -
V: TRBV29-1
J: TRBJ2-2
DNA: TGCAGCGTTGAAGATCGTAATAGCGGGAACACCGGGGAGCTGTTTTTT
CDR3: CSVEDRNSGNTGELFF

D: -
size: -
V: TRBV11-1
J: TRBJ2-3
DNA: TGTGCCAGCGGACTCGGGGACTTCGTCTCCACAGATACGCAGTATTTT
CDR3: CASGLGDFVSTDTQYF

D: TRBD2
size: -
V: TRBV4-1
J: TRBJ2-1
DNA: TGCGCCAGCAGCCAGCCTAGCGGGGACTCCTACAATGAGCAGTTCTTC
CDR3: CASSQPSGDSYNEQFF

D: -
size: -
V: TRBV10-3
J: TRBJ2-7
DNA: TGTGCCATCAGTGTGCACAGCTCCTACGAGCAGTACTTC
CDR3: CAISVHSSYEQYF

D: -
size: -
V: TRBV2
J: TRBJ2-7
DNA: TGTGCCAGCGCGAGCTACGAGCAGTACTTC
CDR3: CASASYEQYF

D: -
size: -
V: TRBV5-1
J: TRBJ2-1
DNA: TGCGCCAGCAGCTTGGGGGTAGCCTCCTACAATGAGCAGTTCTTC
CDR3: CASSLGVASYNEQFF

D: TRBD2
size: -
V: TRBV6-6
J: TRBJ2-1
DNA: TGTGCCAGCAGGAAGACTAGCGGGTTAGTCAATGAGCAGTTCTTC
CDR3: CASRKTSGLVNEQFF

D: TRBD2
size: -
V: TRBV5-1
J: TRBJ2-1
DNA: TGCGCCAGCAGGCAAACGGGACTAGCTTACAATGAGCAGTTCTTC
CDR3: CASRQTGLAYNEQFF

D: TRBD1
size: -
V: TRBV5-4
J: TRBJ2-7
DNA: TGTGCCAGCAGCTCCGCGAGGGACAGGGTCGGCGAGCAGTACTTC
CDR3: CASSSARDRVGEQYF

D: -
size: -
V: TRBV5-1
J: TRBJ2-7
DNA: TGCGCCAGCAGCTTGGACAGGGGGGGATACGAGCAGTACTTC
CDR3: CASSLDRGGYEQYF

D: -
size: -
V: TRBV30
J: TRBJ1-1
DNA: TGTGCCTGGAGTGTGTTGAGGGGGTCTGAAGCTTTCTTT
CDR3: CAWSVLRGSEAFF